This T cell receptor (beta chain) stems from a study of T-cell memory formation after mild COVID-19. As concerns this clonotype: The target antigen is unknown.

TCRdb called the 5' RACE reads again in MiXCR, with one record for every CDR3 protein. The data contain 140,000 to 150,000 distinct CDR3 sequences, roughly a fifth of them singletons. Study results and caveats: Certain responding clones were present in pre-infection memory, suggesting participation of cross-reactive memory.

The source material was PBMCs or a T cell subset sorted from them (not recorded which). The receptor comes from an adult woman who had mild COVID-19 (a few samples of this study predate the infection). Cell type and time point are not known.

CDR3 amino acids: CASSAGLAGGYNEQFF. DNA for the CDR3: TGTGCCAGCAGCGCGGGACTAGCGGGAGGCTACAATGAGCAGTTCTTC. V gene TRBV9 combines with J gene TRBJ2-1, with TRBD2 matching over 15 bases. Germline trimming cut 3 bases from V and 3 bases from J; bases unmatched to any gene: 1. Germline CDR1 reads SGDLS; CDR2 reads YYNGEE. The CDR3 extends over 16 amino acids.